The next 13 T cell receptor beta chains were all read from a single sample in a study of graft-versus-host responses after intestinal transplantation. The table came from immunoSEQ multiplex PCR; TCRdb's copy has only in-frame clones and leaves some out. The profile shows about 51,000 clones, around 90% of them singletons. The antigens these receptors bind are not known. Sequencing was performed on unstimulated CD4+ T cells sorted from spleen or lymph node cells, taken before transplant. These receptors all stem from a human donor who was the organ donor for an intestinal transplant.

This clone came up once. At one boundary the junction diverges from the germline segment, which might be a read error. CDR3 residues: CAISESRGEQYF. CDR3 DNA sequence: TGTGCCATCAGTGAGTCGCGGGGCGAGCAGTACTTC. The V call is TRBV6-1, the J call TRBJ2-7; tentatively, D is TRBD2 (6 bases). The CDR3 is 12 amino acids. Germline loops: CDR1 MNHNS, CDR2 SASEGT.

The gene calls are TRBV19 and TRBJ1-5; TRBD1 aligns across 7 bases. Per the germline V gene, CDR1 is LNHDA and CDR2 is SQIVND (reference sequence). The trim removed 6 bases at V and 4 bases at J, leaving 9 bases unmatched. This CDR3 region has 15 residues. CDR3: CASRVSGQVNQPQHF. Written as DNA, the CDR3 is TGTGCCAGTAGGGTCTCCGGACAGGTTAATCAGCCCCAGCATTTT.

This chain links TRBV5-6 with TRBJ1-3; D call uncertain. The germline V gene has CDR1 SGHDT and CDR2 YYEEEE. The CDR3 contains 14 residues. The V gene lost 5 bases and the J gene lost 2 bases, with 11 bases spanning the gap. This chain's CDR3 is CASRASITGNTIYF. Written as DNA, the CDR3 is TGTGCCAGCAGGGCCTCCATTACTGGAAACACCATATATTTT.

The chain combines TRBV5-1 with TRBJ1-1, with a possible D match to TRBD1 (5 bases). The CDR3 length is 16 residues. Germline values: CDR1 SGHRS, CDR2 YFSETQ. The V gene lost 2 bases and the J gene lost 0 bases, with 14 bases spanning the gap. CDR3 sequence reads: CASSFVWGGMNTEAFF. As DNA, the CDR3 is TGCGCCAGCAGCTTCGTCTGGGGCGGTATGAACACTGAAGCTTTCTTT.

The CDR3: CASSSQGGANYGYTF. In nucleotides, the CDR3 is TGCGCCAGCAGCTCCCAGGGGGGAGCTAACTATGGCTACACCTTC. V gene TRBV5-1 combines with J gene TRBJ1-2; 7 bases line up with TRBD1. CDR1 is SGHRS, CDR2 YFSETQ, per germline. The CDR3 is 15 residues long. Unmatched junction bases numbered 5, after V lost 3 bases and J lost 0 bases.

The chain has TRBV18 and TRBJ2-3; 8 bases agree with TRBD2. Germline V gene lookup returns CDR1 KGHSH and CDR2 LQKENI. The CDR3 has 17 amino acids. Unmatched junction bases numbered 10, after V lost 3 bases and J lost 2 bases. In DNA form, the CDR3 reads TGTGCCAGCTCACCGCTGGGAGGCGGGAGGTCCACAGATACGCAGTATTTT. Protein: CASSPLGGGRSTDTQYF.

This sequence joins TRBV5-5 and TRBJ2-7; maybe TRBD1 (6 bases). The V end was cut by 2 bases, the J end by 4 bases, with 10 bases between. The CDR3 has 13 residues. Germline CDR1 and CDR2: SGHKS and YYEKEE (reference sequence). For the CDR3, the DNA is TGTGCCAGCAGCTTAGGACAGTTATACGAGCAGTACTTC. Translation gives CASSLGQLYEQYF. The whole variable domain, filled in from reference TRBV5-5 and TRBJ2-7, reads DAGVTQSPTHLIKTRGQQVTLRCSPISGHKSVSWYQQVLGQGPQFIFQYYEKEERGRGNFPDRFSARQFPNYSSELNVNALLLGDSALYLCASSLGQLYEQYFGPGTRLTVT.

This clone appeared a single time. CDR3 loop: CASSTGGYGYTF. CDR3 sequence (DNA): TGTGCCAGCTCGACCGGGGGCTATGGCTACACCTTC. The chain has TRBV6-6 and TRBJ1-2; D perhaps matches TRBD1 (5 bases). V was clipped by 8 bases and J by 4 bases, with 11 bases between them. This CDR3 spans 12 amino acids. CDR1 and CDR2 from the germline V gene are MNHNY and SVGAGI (reference sequence).

The V call is TRBV25-1, the J call TRBJ1-4; TRBD1 is a possible D gene (6 bases). Germline V gene lookup returns CDR1 MGHDK and CDR2 SYGVNS. The CDR3 extends over 15 amino acids. V gave up 4 bases and J gave up 4 bases, with 13 bases separating them. The CDR3 region has the DNA TGTGCCAGCAGTGCCCAGGGGCGCGGTAATGAAAAACTGTTTTTT. Its translation is CASSAQGRGNEKLFF.

The rearrangement uses TRBV28 and TRBJ1-2; D gene uncertain. This CDR3 has 12 residues. V was trimmed by 7 bases and J by 1 base, leaving 7 bases between them. Germline V gene data show CDR1 as MDHEN and CDR2 as SYDVKM. The CDR3 DNA sequence: TGTGCCAGCAACCCTAATAACTATGGCTACACCTTC. It encodes CASNPNNYGYTF.

This chain connects TRBV30 to TRBJ2-5; the D gene is possibly TRBD2 (5 bases). The V end was cut by 2 bases, the J end by 3 bases, with 16 bases between. Per germline, CDR1 GTSNPN and CDR2 SVGIG (reference sequence). The CDR3 loop spans 15 amino acids. CDR3 DNA sequence: TGTGCCTGGAGTAACCGGGGAAGGGCCAAAGAGACCCAGTACTTC. Its protein is CAWSNRGRAKETQYF.

The chain joins TRBV5-1 to TRBJ2-7; D unresolved. The CDR3 loop spans 10 amino acids. Trimming cost V 4 bases and J 6 bases, with 5 bases left between them. CDR1 is SGHRS and CDR2 is YFSETQ in the germline V gene. CDR3 in DNA: TGCGCCAGCAGCCCCATCGAGCAGTACTTC. It codes for CASSPIEQYF.

The chain couples TRBV27 to TRBJ1-4, with D possibly TRBD1 on 6 matching bases. The germline CDR1 and CDR2 sequences are MNHEY and SMNVEV (reference sequence). V lost 5 bases, J lost 10 bases, and 20 bases lay in between. The CDR3 consists of 15 residues. CDR3 nucleotide sequence: TGTGCCAGCAGTATCCTTCAGGGGAATGTTGGAAAACTGTTTTTT. It encodes CASSILQGNVGKLFF.